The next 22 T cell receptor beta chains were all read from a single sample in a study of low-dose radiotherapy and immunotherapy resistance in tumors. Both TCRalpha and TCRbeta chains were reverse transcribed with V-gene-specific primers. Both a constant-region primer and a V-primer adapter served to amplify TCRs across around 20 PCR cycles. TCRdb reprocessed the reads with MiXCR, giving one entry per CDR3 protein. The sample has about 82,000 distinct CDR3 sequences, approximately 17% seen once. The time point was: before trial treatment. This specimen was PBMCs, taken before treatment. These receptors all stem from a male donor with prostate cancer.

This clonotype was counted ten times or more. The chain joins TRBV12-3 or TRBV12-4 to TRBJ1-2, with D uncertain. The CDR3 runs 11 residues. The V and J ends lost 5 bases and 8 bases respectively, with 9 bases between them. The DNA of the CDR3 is TGTGCCAGCAGTCCACCTATCGGCTACACCTTC. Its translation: CASSPPIGYTF.

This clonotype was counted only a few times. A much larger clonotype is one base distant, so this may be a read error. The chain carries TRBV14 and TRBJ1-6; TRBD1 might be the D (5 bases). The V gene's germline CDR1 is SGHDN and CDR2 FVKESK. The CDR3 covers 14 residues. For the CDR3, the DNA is TGTGCCAGCAGCCAAGGGGGCTGGGGTTCACCCCCCCACTTT. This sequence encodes CASSQGGWGSPPHF. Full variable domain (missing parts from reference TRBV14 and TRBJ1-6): EAGVTQFPSHSVIEKGQTVTLRCDPISGHDNLYWYRRVMGKEIKFLLHFVKESKQDESGMPNNRFLAERTGGTYSTLKVQPAELEDSGVYFCASSQGGWGSPPHFGNGTRLTVT.

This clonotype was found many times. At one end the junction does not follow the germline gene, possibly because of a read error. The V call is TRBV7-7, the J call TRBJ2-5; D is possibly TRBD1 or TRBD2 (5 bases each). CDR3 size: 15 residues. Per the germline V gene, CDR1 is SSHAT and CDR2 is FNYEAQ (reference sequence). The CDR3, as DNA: TGTGCTAGCAGCTCGGGACGGCAATACCAAGAGACCCAGTACTTC. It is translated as CASSSGRQYQETQYF.

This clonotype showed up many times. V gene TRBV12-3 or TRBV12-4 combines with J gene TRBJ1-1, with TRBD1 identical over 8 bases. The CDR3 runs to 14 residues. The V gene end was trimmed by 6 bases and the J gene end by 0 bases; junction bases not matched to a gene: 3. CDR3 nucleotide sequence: TGTGCCAGCAGACCAGGGGGCGTGAACACTGAAGCTTTCTTT. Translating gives CASRPGGVNTEAFF.

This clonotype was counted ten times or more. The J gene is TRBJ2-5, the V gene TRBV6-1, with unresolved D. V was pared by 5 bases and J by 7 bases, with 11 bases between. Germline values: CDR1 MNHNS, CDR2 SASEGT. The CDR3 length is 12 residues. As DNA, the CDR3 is TGTGCCAGCAGTCCTGAGTTGGGGACCCAGTACTTC. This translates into CASSPELGTQYF.

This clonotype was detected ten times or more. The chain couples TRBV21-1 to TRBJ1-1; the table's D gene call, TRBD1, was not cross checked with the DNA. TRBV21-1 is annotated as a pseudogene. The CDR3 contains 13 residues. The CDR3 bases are TGTGCCCACGGTAGGGGGTGGAACACTGAAGCTTTCTTT. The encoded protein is CAHGRGWNTEAFF.

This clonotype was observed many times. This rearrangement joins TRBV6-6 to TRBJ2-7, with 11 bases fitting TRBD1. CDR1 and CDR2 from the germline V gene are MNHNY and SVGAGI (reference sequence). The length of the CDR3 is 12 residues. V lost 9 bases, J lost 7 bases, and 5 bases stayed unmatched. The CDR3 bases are TGTGCCAGTGGACAGGGGGCGTCTGAGCAGTACTTC. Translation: CASGQGASEQYF.

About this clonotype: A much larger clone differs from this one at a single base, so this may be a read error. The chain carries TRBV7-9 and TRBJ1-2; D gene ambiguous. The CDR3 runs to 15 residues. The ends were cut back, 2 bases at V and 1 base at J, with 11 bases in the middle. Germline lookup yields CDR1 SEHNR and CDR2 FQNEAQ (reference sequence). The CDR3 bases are TGTGCCAGCAGCTTACCAGATCGGCTTAACTATGGCTACACCTTC. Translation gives CASSLPDRLNYGYTF.

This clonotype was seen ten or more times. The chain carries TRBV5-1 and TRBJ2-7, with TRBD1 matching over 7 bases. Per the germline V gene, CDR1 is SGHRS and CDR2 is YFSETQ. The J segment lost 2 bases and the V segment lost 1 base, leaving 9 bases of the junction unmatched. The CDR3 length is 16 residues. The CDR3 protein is CASSLSLSQGTYEQYF. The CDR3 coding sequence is TGCGCCAGCAGCTTGAGTCTCTCACAGGGGACCTACGAGCAGTACTTC.

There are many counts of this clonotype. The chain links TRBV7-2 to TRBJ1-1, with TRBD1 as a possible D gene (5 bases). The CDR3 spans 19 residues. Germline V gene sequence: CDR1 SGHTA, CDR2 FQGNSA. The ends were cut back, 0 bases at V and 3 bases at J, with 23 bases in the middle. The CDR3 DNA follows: TGTGCCAGCAGCTTAGCTTCCTCAGCGCGGGGGACGGTTTACACTGAAGCTTTCTTT. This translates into CASSLASSARGTVYTEAFF.

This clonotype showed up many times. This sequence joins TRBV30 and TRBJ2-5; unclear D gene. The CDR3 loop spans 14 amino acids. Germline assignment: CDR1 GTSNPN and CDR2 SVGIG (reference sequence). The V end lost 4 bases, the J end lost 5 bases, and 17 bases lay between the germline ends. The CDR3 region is CAWKGSAEPETQYF. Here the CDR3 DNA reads TGTGCCTGGAAAGGGTCGGCGGAGCCCGAGACCCAGTACTTC.

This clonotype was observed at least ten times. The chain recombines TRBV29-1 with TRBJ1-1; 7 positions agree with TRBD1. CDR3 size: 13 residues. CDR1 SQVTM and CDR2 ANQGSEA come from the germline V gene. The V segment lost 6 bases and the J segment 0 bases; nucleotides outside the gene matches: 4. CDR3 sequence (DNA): TGCAGCGTCAAGACAGGGATGAACACTGAAGCTTTCTTT. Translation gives CSVKTGMNTEAFF.

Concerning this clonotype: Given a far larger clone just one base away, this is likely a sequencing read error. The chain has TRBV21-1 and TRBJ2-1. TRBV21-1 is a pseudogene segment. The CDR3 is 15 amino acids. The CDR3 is CASSKLQDHSYEQFF. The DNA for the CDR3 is TGTGCCAGCAGCAAACTCCAGGATCACTCCTACGAGCAGTTCTTC.

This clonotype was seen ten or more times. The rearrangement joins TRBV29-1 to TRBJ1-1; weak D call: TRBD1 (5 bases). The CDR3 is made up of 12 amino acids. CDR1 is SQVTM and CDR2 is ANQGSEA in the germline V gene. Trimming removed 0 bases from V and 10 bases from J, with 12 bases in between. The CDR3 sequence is CSVEEWTGGAFF. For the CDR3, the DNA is TGCAGCGTTGAAGAATGGACGGGGGGAGCTTTCTTT.

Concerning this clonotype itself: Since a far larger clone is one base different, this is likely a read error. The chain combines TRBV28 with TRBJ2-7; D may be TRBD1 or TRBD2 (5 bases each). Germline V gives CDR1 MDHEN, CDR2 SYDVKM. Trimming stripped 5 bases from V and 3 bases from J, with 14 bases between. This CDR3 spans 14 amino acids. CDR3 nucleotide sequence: TGTGCCAGCAGTGCTGACAGACTACTCTACGAGCAGTACTTC. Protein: CASSADRLLYEQYF. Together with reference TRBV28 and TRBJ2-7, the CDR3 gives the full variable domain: DVKVTQSSRYLVKRTGEKVFLECVQDMDHENMFWYRQDPGLGLRLIYFSYDVKMKEKGDIPEGYSVSREKKERFSLILESASTNQTSMYLCASSADRLLYEQYFGPGTRLTVT.

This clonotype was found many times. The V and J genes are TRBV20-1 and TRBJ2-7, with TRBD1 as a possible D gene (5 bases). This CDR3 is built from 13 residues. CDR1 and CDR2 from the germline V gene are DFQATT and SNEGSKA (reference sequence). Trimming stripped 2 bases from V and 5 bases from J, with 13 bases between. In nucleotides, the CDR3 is TGCAGTGCTAGACAGGGCGGTTTTGACGAGCAGTACTTC. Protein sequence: CSARQGGFDEQYF.

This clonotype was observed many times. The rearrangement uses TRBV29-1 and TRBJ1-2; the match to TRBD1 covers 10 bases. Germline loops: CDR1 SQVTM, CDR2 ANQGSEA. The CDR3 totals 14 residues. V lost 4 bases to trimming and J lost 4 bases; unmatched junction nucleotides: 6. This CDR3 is CSVAGDRGGYGYTF. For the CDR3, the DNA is TGCAGCGTTGCGGGGGACAGGGGCGGCTATGGCTACACCTTC. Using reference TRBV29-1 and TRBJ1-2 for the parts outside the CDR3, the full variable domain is SAVISQKPSRDICQRGTSLTIQCQVDSQVTMMFWYRQQPGQSLTLIATANQGSEATYESGFVIDKFPISRPNLTFSTLTVSNMSPEDSSIYLCSVAGDRGGYGYTFGSGTRLTVV.

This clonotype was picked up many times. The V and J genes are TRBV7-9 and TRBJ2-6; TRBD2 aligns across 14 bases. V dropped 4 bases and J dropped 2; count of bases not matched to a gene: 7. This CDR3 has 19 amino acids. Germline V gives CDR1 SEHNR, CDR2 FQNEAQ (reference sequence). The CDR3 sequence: CASSSPGLAGEAGANVLTF. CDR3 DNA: TGTGCCAGCAGCTCCCCGGGACTAGCGGGAGAGGCTGGGGCCAACGTCCTGACTTTC.

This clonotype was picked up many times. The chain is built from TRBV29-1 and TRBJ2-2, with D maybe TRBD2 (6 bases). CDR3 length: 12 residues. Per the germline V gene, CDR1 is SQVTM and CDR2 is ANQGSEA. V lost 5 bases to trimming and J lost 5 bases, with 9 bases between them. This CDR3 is CSVRAGTGELFF. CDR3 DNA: TGCAGCGTTCGGGCGGGGACCGGGGAGCTGTTTTTT.

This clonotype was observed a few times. The CDR3 nucleotides read TGTGCCAGCAGCACAAGCCAGGGAATTTGGGGCTCCTACAATGAGCAGTTCTTC. This sequence encodes CASSTSQGIWGSYNEQFF. The chain combines TRBV27 with TRBJ2-1; D is perhaps TRBD1 (5 bases). Trimming pared 6 bases from V and 0 bases from J, leaving 21 bases between. CDR1 is MNHEY and CDR2 is SMNVEV in the germline V gene (reference sequence). The length of the CDR3 is 18 residues.

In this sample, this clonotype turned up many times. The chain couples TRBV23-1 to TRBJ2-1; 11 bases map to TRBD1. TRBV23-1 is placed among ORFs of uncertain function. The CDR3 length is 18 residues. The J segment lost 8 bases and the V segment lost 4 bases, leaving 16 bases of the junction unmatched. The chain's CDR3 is CASSPQCGQGAKYHEQFF. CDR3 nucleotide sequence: TGCGCCAGCAGTCCACAATGTGGACAGGGGGCTAAGTATCATGAGCAGTTCTTC.

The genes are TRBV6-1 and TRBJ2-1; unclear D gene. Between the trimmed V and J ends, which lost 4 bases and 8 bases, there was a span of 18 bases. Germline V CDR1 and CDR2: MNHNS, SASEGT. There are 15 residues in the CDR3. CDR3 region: CASSGHPQNSYEQFF. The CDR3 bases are TGTGCCAGCAGTGGACACCCTCAAAACTCGTATGAGCAGTTCTTC.